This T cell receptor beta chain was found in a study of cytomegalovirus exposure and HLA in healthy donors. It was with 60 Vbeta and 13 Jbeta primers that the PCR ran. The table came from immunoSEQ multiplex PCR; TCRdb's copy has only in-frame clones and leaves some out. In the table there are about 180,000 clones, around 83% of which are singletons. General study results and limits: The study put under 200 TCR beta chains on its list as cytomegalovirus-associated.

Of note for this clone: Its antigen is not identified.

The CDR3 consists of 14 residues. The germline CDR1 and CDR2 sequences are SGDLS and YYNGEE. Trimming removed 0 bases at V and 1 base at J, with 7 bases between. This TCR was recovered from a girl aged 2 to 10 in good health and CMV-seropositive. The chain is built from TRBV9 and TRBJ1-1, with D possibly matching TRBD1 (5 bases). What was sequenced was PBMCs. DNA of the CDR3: TGTGCCAGCAGCGTAGTAGGGGCGAACACTGAAGCTTTCTTT. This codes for CASSVVGANTEAFF. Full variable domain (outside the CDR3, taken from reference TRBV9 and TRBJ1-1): DSGVTQTPKHLITATGQRVTLRCSPRSGDLSVYWYQQSLDQGLQFLIQYYNGEERAKGNILERFSAQQFPDLHSELNLSSLELGDSALYFCASSVVGANTEAFFGQGTRLTVV.